This record covers a single TCR beta chain. Libraries were prepared by immunoSEQ multiplex PCR; TCRdb keeps only in-frame clonotypes and omits some of them. The data contain 77,000 or so clones, 85% of them seen just once; the ten biggest clones take up 2% to 2.5%. These data belong to a study of OX40 agonist ivuxolimab in advanced cancers. V was trimmed by 1 base and J by 3 bases, leaving 10 bases between them. The CDR3 length is 15 residues. Per the germline V gene, CDR1 is SGHTA and CDR2 is FQGNSA. The V call is TRBV7-2, the J call TRBJ2-1; D might be TRBD2 (6 bases). The sequences come from CD4+ or CD8+ T cells sorted from blood, collected in a trial of the OX40 agonist ivuxolimab. The source of this sequence is an adult with an advanced solid tumor such as melanoma, head and neck, liver or kidney cancer. The CDR3 DNA is TGTGCCAGCAGCTTAGGGGAGGTAGGCTACAATGAGCAGTTCTTC. Translated: CASSLGEVGYNEQFF.